These 9 T cell receptor beta chains originate from one sample sequenced in a study of cytotoxic CD8 clonotypes in ibrutinib-treated CLL. Clones were sequenced by immunoSEQ multiplex PCR, and TCRdb holds only the in-frame ones, with some missing. This sample has tens of thousands of clones; around 75% occur once, and the top ten carry approximately 7.8%. The starting material was PBMCs, obtained before ibrutinib treatment. The receptor source for this set is a human donor with chronic lymphocytic leukemia.

V and J are TRBV28 and TRBJ1-3; D unclear. CDR1 and CDR2 (germline): MDHEN, SYDVKM. This CDR3 contains 18 residues. Between the trimmed V and J ends, which lost 1 base and 4 bases, there was a span of 20 bases. CDR3 DNA: TGTGCCAGCAGTTTATCGGGCAGGATGGGATCGGGAGGAAACACCATATATTTT. This gives the protein CASSLSGRMGSGGNTIYF.

The chain carries TRBV18 and TRBJ1-4; perhaps TRBD1 as D (6 bases). From germline, CDR1 is KGHSH and CDR2 LQKENI. This CDR3 comprises 13 residues. V was pared by 5 bases and J by 5 bases, with 9 bases between. This CDR3 is CASSIGQNEKLFF. The CDR3 coding sequence is TGTGCCAGCTCAATAGGACAGAATGAAAAACTGTTTTTT. The complete variable domain, with remaining parts taken from reference TRBV18 and TRBJ1-4, reads NAGVMQNPRHLVRRRGQEARLRCSPMKGHSHVYWYRQLPEEGLKFMVYLQKENIIDESGMPKERFSAEFPKEGPSILRIQQVVRGDSAAYFCASSIGQNEKLFFGSGTQLSVL.

The chain combines TRBV11-3 with TRBJ2-7; 11 nucleotides align to TRBD2. The CDR3 has 16 amino acids. Per the germline V gene, CDR1 is SGHNT and CDR2 is YENEEA. With V trimmed by 3 bases and J by 7 bases, 11 bases remained unmatched. Here the CDR3 DNA reads TGTGCCAGCAGCTTCCGCCCCGGACTAGCGGGTGTAGAGCAGTACTTC. Protein product: CASSFRPGLAGVEQYF.

The chain links TRBV7-2 to TRBJ1-2, with D uncertain. V lost 2 bases, J lost 2 bases, and 15 bases lay in between. The CDR3 runs 16 residues. In germline, CDR1 is SGHTA, CDR2 FQGNSA. CDR3 coding DNA: TGTGCCAGCAGCTTATCTTCCTGGGAAATAAACTATGGCTACACCTTC. Encoded protein: CASSLSSWEINYGYTF.

The chain uses TRBV7-9 and TRBJ1-6; 8 bases line up with TRBD1. The ends lost 5 bases at V and 6 bases at J; junction bases unmatched: 6. Per the germline V gene, CDR1 is SEHNR and CDR2 is FQNEAQ (reference sequence). The CDR3 totals 15 residues. The CDR3, as DNA: TGTGCCAGCAGCCCCAGGCAGGGGGCTAATTCACCCCTCCACTTT. It translates to CASSPRQGANSPLHF. Based on the CDR3 plus reference TRBV7-9 and TRBJ1-6, the full variable domain is DTGVSQNPRHKITKRGQNVTFRCDPISEHNRLYWYRQTLGQGPEFLTYFQNEAQLEKSRLLSDRFSAERPKGSFSTLEIQRTEQGDSAMYLCASSPRQGANSPLHFGNGTRLTVT.

This clone has only a few counts. This rearrangement joins TRBV6-1 to TRBJ1-2; D gene ambiguous. V was trimmed by 5 bases and J by 8 bases, leaving 9 bases between them. The CDR3 length is 11 residues. Per germline, CDR1 MNHNS and CDR2 SASEGT. This chain's CDR3 is CASSPGYGYTF. The DNA of the CDR3 is TGTGCCAGCAGTCCGGGGTACGGCTACACCTTC.

This rearrangement joins TRBV7-6 to TRBJ2-1, with 9 bases identical to TRBD2. CDR1 is SGHVS, CDR2 FNYEAQ, per germline. Trimming took 5 bases from V and 7 from J; bases not matched to a gene: 21. CDR3 size: 19 residues. CDR3 residues: CASSPLARVSGSIYNEQFF. CDR3 nucleotides: TGTGCCAGCAGCCCGCTTGCCAGAGTTAGCGGGAGTATCTATAATGAGCAGTTCTTC.

The count of this clone is one. The CDR3 protein is CASSLGGTTRNQPQHF. The CDR3 coding sequence is TGTGCCAGCAGCTTAGGGGGCACCACACGCAATCAGCCCCAGCATTTT. The rearrangement joins TRBV7-2 to TRBJ1-5, with D perhaps matching TRBD1 (5 bases). Trimming removed 1 base from V and 2 bases from J, with 12 bases in between. Looked up from germline, CDR1 is SGHTA and CDR2 is FQGNSA. CDR3 size: 16 residues.

By share, this clone counts as medium-sized. V usage is TRBV5-1 and J usage is TRBJ2-7; D is perhaps TRBD1 (5 bases). This CDR3 has 13 amino acids. V shed 4 bases and J shed 3 bases, with 11 bases lying between them. Germline CDR1 SGHRS, CDR2 YFSETQ. The CDR3 is CASSTTDNYEQYF. In DNA, the CDR3 is TGCGCCAGCAGCACCACGGACAACTACGAGCAGTACTTC.